The rows below give T cell receptor beta chains drawn from one sample of a study of OX40 agonist ivuxolimab in advanced cancers. Using immunoSEQ multiplex PCR, the repertoire was profiled, and TCRdb retains in-frame clones only, with some absent. The data contain around 80,000 clones, around 90% of them singletons. The sample in question was CD4+ or CD8+ T cells sorted from blood, obtained in a trial of the OX40 agonist ivuxolimab. These receptor sequences come from an adult with an advanced solid tumor such as melanoma, head and neck, liver or kidney cancer. Each CDR3 is given with its conserved first and last residue.

>TRBV5-4
CASSHTPRDSSPLHF
>TRBV4-2
CASSQPTGANEKLFF
>TRBV4-3
CASSQDGGGIYGYTF
>TRBV7-8
CASSRPPSYEQYF
>TRBV11-1
CASSLDRALTYGYTF
>TRBV6-1
CASSGRDRGSEQYF
>TRBV23-1
CAHTGTSVFNEQFF
>TRBV11-2
CASHSGLSGEQYF
>TRBV7-3
CASSLMPAGQETQYF
>TRBV12-5
CASGPPRAGGLNTQYF
>TRBV28
CASSLAAWTDTGELFF
>TRBV4-1
CASSQSDRGLYNEQFF
>TRBV5-1
CASSLGHPVGTQETQYF
>TRBV7-6
CASSRQMNTEAFF
>TRBV5-4
CASSGGALVDTQYF
>TRBV28
CASSSSLGGGQPQHF
>TRBV5-1
CASSLEGGPGYGYTF
>TRBV18
CASSPNRVDNTQYF
>TRBV30
CAWSSYRGEKLFF
>TRBV6-5
CASTTGSRETQYF
>TRBV5-5
CASSGQGTGELFF
>TRBV28
CASNADRAWDTGELFF
>TRBV10-3
CAIKQSGGAGGELFF
>TRBV6-5
CASSYDSGTHEKLFF
>TRBV5-1
CASSLNFDYGYTF
>TRBV5-1
CASSLIVGQGNTGELFF
>TRBV16
CASSPRPDSEAFF
>TRBV19
CASRTRTGTVNYGYTF
>TRBV27
CASSLDRAPSSYEQYF
>TRBV27
CASSFDSMNTEAFF
>TRBV7-6
CASSLEGDSYNEQFF
>TRBV7-7
CASSLEVGANTGELFF
>TRBV7-9
CASSLGRNYGYTF